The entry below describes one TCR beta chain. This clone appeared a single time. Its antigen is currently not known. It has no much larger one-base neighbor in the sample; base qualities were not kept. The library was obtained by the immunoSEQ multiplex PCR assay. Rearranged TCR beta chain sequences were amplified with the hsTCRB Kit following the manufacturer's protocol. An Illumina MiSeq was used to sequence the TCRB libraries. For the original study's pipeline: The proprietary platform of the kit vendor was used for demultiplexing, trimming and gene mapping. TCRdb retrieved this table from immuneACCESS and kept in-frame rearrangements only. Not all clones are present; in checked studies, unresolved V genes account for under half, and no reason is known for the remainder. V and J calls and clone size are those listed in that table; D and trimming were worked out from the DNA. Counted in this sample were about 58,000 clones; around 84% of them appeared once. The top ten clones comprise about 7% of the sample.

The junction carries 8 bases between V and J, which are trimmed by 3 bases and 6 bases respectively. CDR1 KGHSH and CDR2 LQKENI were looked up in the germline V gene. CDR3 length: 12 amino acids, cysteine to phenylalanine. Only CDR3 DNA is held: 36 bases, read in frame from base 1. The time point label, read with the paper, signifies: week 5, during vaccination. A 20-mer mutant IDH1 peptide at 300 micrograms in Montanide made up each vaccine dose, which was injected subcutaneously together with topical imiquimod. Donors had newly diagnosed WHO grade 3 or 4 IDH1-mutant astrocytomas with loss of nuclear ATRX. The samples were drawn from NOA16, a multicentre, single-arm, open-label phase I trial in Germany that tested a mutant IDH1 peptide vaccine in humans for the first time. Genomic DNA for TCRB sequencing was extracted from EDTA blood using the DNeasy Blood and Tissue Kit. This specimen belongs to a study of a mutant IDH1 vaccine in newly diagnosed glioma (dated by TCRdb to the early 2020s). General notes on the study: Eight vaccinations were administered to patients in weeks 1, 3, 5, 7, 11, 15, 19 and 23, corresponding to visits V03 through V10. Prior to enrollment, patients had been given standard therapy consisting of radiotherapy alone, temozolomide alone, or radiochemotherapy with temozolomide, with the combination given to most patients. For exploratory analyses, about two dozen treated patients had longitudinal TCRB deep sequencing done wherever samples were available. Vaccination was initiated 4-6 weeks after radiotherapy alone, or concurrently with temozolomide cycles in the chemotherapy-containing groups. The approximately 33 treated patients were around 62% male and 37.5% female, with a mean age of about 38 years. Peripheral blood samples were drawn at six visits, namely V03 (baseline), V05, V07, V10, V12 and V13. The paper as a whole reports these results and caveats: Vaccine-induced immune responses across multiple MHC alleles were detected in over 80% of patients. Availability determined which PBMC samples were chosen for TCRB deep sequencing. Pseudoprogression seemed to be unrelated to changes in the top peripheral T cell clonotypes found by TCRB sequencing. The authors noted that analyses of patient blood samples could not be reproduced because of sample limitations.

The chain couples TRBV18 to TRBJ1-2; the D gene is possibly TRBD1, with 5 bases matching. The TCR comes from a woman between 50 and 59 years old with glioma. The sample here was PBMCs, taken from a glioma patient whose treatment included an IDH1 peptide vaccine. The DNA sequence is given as TGTGCCAGCTCACCCAGGGACGATGGCTACACCTTC. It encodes CASSPRDDGYTF.